The next 16 T cell receptor beta chains were all read from a single sample in a study of cytomegalovirus exposure and HLA in healthy donors. The PCR employed 60 Vbeta primers together with 13 Jbeta primers. TCRdb keeps only in-frame clones here, not all; method: immunoSEQ multiplex PCR. The data show approximately 94,000 clones, 60% to 85% seen once. Sequencing used PBMCs. The receptor source for this set is a young man in good health and CMV-seropositive.

The chain has TRBV4-1 and TRBJ2-5, with 7 bases that match TRBD1. Germline trimming cut 6 bases from V and 4 bases from J; bases unmatched to any gene: 5. CDR1 and CDR2 (germline): MGHRA, YSYEKL. CDR3 length: 13 amino acids. CDR3: CASRGGAAETQYF. CDR3 bases: TGCGCCAGCAGAGGGGGCGCAGCAGAGACCCAGTACTTC.

This chain connects TRBV9 to TRBJ2-5, with D possibly TRBD2 on 5 matching bases. CDR3 length: 15 residues. Germline CDR1 is SGDLS and CDR2 is YYNGEE. V lost 4 bases, J lost 4 bases, and 17 bases lay in between. The CDR3 loop is CASSPRGSAPETQYF. CDR3 in DNA: TGTGCCAGCAGCCCCCGTGGGAGTGCACCAGAGACCCAGTACTTC.

The count of this clone is one. V usage is TRBV29-1 and J usage is TRBJ2-1; the match to TRBD2 covers 10 bases. V gave up 2 bases and J gave up 8 bases; unmatched junction bases: 9. Germline CDR1 SQVTM, CDR2 ANQGSEA. The CDR3 loop spans 15 amino acids. CDR3 coding DNA: TGCAGCGTTGAACCCCCAGCGGGAGGGCCCGATGAGCAGTTCTTC. It specifies CSVEPPAGGPDEQFF.

Details on this clone: The same CDR3 can be traced to other DNA sequences in this sample. The chain carries TRBV18 and TRBJ1-1; D unclear. V gave up 2 bases and J gave up 1 base, with 5 bases separating them. This CDR3 has 13 residues. The germline V gene encodes CDR1 KGHSH and CDR2 LQKENI. The CDR3 loop is CASSPGRNTEAFF. CDR3 sequence (DNA): TGTGCCAGCTCACCAGGGCGGAACACTGAAGCTTTCTTT. Together with reference TRBV18 and TRBJ1-1, the CDR3 gives the full variable domain: NAGVMQNPRHLVRRRGQEARLRCSPMKGHSHVYWYRQLPEEGLKFMVYLQKENIIDESGMPKERFSAEFPKEGPSILRIQQVVRGDSAAYFCASSPGRNTEAFFGQGTRLTVV.

The chain employs TRBV2 and TRBJ1-2; 7 bases fit TRBD1. CDR3 size: 13 residues. V was clipped by 4 bases and J by 5 bases; unmatched bases: 4. The germline V gene encodes CDR1 SNHLY and CDR2 FYNNEI. The CDR3 spells CASSGTGPYGYTF. The CDR3 coding sequence is TGTGCCAGCAGTGGGACAGGCCCGTATGGCTACACCTTC.

The chain joins TRBV5-1 to TRBJ2-5, with a weak D call TRBD2 (5 bases). CDR1 is SGHRS and CDR2 is YFSETQ in the germline V gene. This CDR3 has 17 amino acids. Trimming shortened V by 4 bases and J by 6 bases, and 25 bases separated the two germline ends. This CDR3 is CASSKADTGSRGKTQYF. CDR3 in DNA: TGCGCCAGCAGCAAAGCTGACACGGGGTCTCGCGGAAAGACCCAGTACTTC.

This rearrangement joins TRBV6-6 to TRBJ2-7; 9 bases fit TRBD2. The CDR3 contains 14 residues. J lost 6 bases, V lost 0 bases, and 3 bases had no gene match. Germline V CDR1 and CDR2: MNHNY, SVGAGI (reference sequence). The CDR3 bases are TGTGCCAGCAGTTACTCTAGCGGGAGCCCCGAGCAGTACTTC. It codes for CASSYSSGSPEQYF.

The chain uses TRBV7-3 and TRBJ2-1; perhaps TRBD2 as D (7 bases). Germline V CDR1 and CDR2: SGHTA, FQGTGA. V gave up 5 bases and J gave up 2 bases, with 13 bases separating them. CDR3 length: 15 residues. The CDR3 DNA sequence: TGTGCCAGCAGCCCGAGGGGGGGTACCTACAATGAGCAGTTCTTC. Translating it yields CASSPRGGTYNEQFF.

The rearrangement uses TRBV2 and TRBJ2-1, with 7 bases lining up with TRBD2. Per germline, CDR1 SNHLY and CDR2 FYNNEI. This CDR3 comprises 11 residues. DNA for the CDR3: TGTTGCGGGAGCTCCTACAATGAGCAGTTCTTC. Residues: CCGSSYNEQFF.

This clone was seen just once. The V gene is TRBV7-9, the J gene TRBJ1-6; D call uncertain. The CDR3 extends over 13 amino acids. V lost 4 bases, J lost 7 bases, and 8 bases lay in between. CDR1 and CDR2 (germline): SEHNR, FQNEAQ (reference sequence). The CDR3 is CASSYRTNSPLHF. The CDR3 DNA reads as TGTGCCAGCAGCTATAGAACGAATTCACCCCTCCACTTT. Full variable domain (outside the CDR3, taken from reference TRBV7-9 and TRBJ1-6): DTGVSQNPRHKITKRGQNVTFRCDPISEHNRLYWYRQTLGQGPEFLTYFQNEAQLEKSRLLSDRFSAERPKGSFSTLEIQRTEQGDSAMYLCASSYRTNSPLHFGNGTRLTVT.

The rearrangement joins TRBV7-3 to TRBJ2-1; 12 bases are a match to TRBD2. CDR3 length equals 15 residues. With 4 bases clipped from V and 5 bases from J, the junction kept 3 bases outside the gene matches. Germline V gene lookup returns CDR1 SGHTA and CDR2 FQGTGA. The CDR3 coding sequence is TGTGCCAGCAGCTCCGGACTAGCGGGAAACAATGAGCAGTTCTTC. Encoded protein: CASSSGLAGNNEQFF.

The chain combines TRBV4-2 with TRBJ2-2; 9 bases align to TRBD1. The CDR3 has 14 amino acids. Germline CDR1 and CDR2: LGHNA and YNFKEQ. V shed 9 bases, J shed 7 bases, and the junction held 9 bases outside the gene matches. The CDR3 protein is CARNRGRPGGELFF. Written as DNA, the CDR3 is TGTGCCAGAAACAGGGGGCGCCCGGGCGGGGAGCTGTTTTTT.

V usage is TRBV5-4 and J usage is TRBJ2-3, with 10 bases identical to TRBD2. The J segment lost 2 bases and the V segment lost 6 bases, leaving 9 bases of the junction unmatched. Germline V gives CDR1 SGHNT, CDR2 YYREEE (reference sequence). The length of the CDR3 is 16 residues. CDR3 DNA sequence: TGTGCCAGCACCCTTAGGGGACTAGCGATCACAGATACGCAGTATTTT. Encoded protein: CASTLRGLAITDTQYF.

Written as DNA, the CDR3 is TGTGCCATCAGTGAGCCAGGGGGCGCAAACACTGAAGCTTTCTTT. Protein: CAISEPGGANTEAFF. V and J are TRBV10-3 and TRBJ1-1; 8 bases align to TRBD1. The CDR3 has 15 residues. Trimming cost V 2 bases and J 2 bases; bases outside gene matches: 4. Germline loops: CDR1 ENHRY, CDR2 SYGVKD.

The rearrangement links TRBV6-1 to TRBJ1-2, with TRBD1 matching over 8 bases. Trimming took 5 bases from V and 5 from J; bases not matched to a gene: 1. This CDR3 has 12 amino acids. In germline, CDR1 is MNHNS, CDR2 SASEGT. The CDR3: CASSTGGYGYTF. CDR3 bases: TGTGCCAGCAGTACAGGGGGGTATGGCTACACCTTC.

The chain employs TRBV7-2 and TRBJ2-2, with 8 positions matching TRBD2. J gave up 6 bases and V 5 bases, and 11 bases lay outside the gene matches. The CDR3 covers 16 residues. The germline V gene encodes CDR1 SGHTA and CDR2 FQGNSA. CDR3 sequence reads: CASSLGGPTSAGELFF. The CDR3 bases are TGTGCCAGCAGCCTCGGTGGCCCGACTAGCGCCGGGGAGCTGTTTTTT.